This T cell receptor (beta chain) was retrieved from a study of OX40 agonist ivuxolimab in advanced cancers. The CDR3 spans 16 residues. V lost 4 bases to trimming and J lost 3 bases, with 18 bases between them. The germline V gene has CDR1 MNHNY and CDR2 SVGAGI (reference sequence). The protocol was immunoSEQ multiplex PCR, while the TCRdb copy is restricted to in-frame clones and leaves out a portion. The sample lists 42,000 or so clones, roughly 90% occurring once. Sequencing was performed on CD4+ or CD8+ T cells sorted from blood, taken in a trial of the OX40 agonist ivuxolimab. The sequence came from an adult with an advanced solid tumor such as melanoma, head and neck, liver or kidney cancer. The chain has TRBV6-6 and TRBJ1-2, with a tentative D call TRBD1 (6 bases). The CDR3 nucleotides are TGTGCCAGCAGTTCGCCAGGGGAAAGGGGCGACTATGGCTACACCTTC. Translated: CASSSPGERGDYGYTF.